This paragraph reports one T cell receptor (beta chain). The sample comes from a study of early T cells in non-severe SARS-CoV-2 infection. TCRdb analysed the 5' RACE reads with MiXCR anew, one entry per CDR3 protein. Among about 49,000 distinct CDR3 sequences listed, approximately 12% were seen once. This CDR3 has 16 residues. V shed 5 bases and J 1 base; nucleotides not matched to a gene: 7. The sequence came from an adult who was a healthcare worker with PCR-confirmed SARS-CoV-2 infection or an uninfected control (not recorded which). What was sequenced was whole blood. The chain uses TRBV12-3 or TRBV12-4 and TRBJ2-4, with 8 nucleotides matching TRBD1. CDR3 in amino acids: CASSPSDRGAKNIQYF. The CDR3, as DNA: TGTGCCAGCAGTCCGTCCGACAGGGGTGCCAAAAACATTCAGTACTTC.